Below are 9 T cell receptor beta chains sequenced from a single sample in a study of T cells in Graves' hyperthyroidism and ophthalmopathy. Template material for amplifying TCR beta CDR3 regions consisted of RNA transcripts. The HTBI set primed first-round TCR CDR3 RT-PCR. One entry per CDR3 protein results from TCRdb running MiXCR on the multiplex PCR reads. The sample consists of 350,000 or so distinct CDR3 sequences, about a sixth of them appearing once. Specimen: blood. The receptors originated from a middle-aged woman with Graves' ophthalmopathy.

This clonotype was detected many times. The chain recombines TRBV20-1 with TRBJ2-7; 7 bases are a match to TRBD2. Germline V gene lookup returns CDR1 DFQATT and CDR2 SNEGSKA (reference sequence). The CDR3 runs 14 residues. The ends lost 4 bases at V and 3 bases at J; junction bases unmatched: 9. The CDR3 DNA reads TGCAGTGCTACCCGCCTAGCGGCTTTCTACGAGCAGTACTTC. Its protein product is CSATRLAAFYEQYF.

This clonotype was observed at least ten times. The V and J genes are TRBV20-1 and TRBJ1-1; 7 positions agree with TRBD1. CDR1 is DFQATT and CDR2 is SNEGSKA in the germline V gene (reference sequence). With V trimmed by 6 bases and J by 3 bases, 13 bases remained unmatched. CDR3 size: 15 residues. The CDR3 protein is CSATNPDRDDTEAFF. The CDR3 DNA follows: TGCAGTGCCACAAACCCCGACAGGGATGACACTGAAGCTTTCTTT.

This chain joins TRBV12-3 or TRBV12-4 and TRBJ1-2; D is unresolved. V was shortened by 6 bases and J by 6 bases, with 14 bases between the two germline ends. The CDR3 sequence is 13 residues long. This CDR3 is CASSEPPQDGYTF. The CDR3 nucleotides read TGTGCCAGCAGCGAGCCACCCCAGGATGGCTACACCTTC.

This clonotype was observed at least ten times. The chain couples TRBV4-2 to TRBJ2-7; D ambiguous. The CDR3 totals 13 residues. Deletions cut 0 bases from V and 6 bases from J, with 9 bases between. Germline assignment: CDR1 LGHNA and CDR2 YNFKEQ. For the CDR3, the DNA is TGTGCCAGCAGCCAAGAAAGACACCGCGAGCAGTACTTC. Protein sequence: CASSQERHREQYF.

This clonotype was seen many times. The junction departs from the called germline gene at one end, perhaps through a read error. The CDR3 nucleotides read TGTGCCAGCAGTTTCTCGTCCTACGAGCGGTACTTC. Protein product: CASSFSSYERYF. V gene TRBV6-5 combines with J gene TRBJ2-7; no clear D gene. CDR1 is MNHEY and CDR2 is SVGAGI in the germline V gene. The length of the CDR3 is 12 residues.

This clonotype was seen many times. The gene calls are TRBV20-1 and TRBJ2-7; 11 bases line up with TRBD1. The CDR3 has 14 residues. With V trimmed by 3 bases and J by 5 bases, 6 bases remained unmatched. In germline, CDR1 is DFQATT, CDR2 SNEGSKA (reference sequence). CDR3: CSASSGQGADEQYF. CDR3 nucleotide sequence: TGCAGTGCTAGTTCTGGACAGGGGGCCGACGAGCAGTACTTC.

This clonotype has ten or more counts. CDR3 nucleotide sequence: TGTGCCAGCAGAACAATAGCGTCGAACACCGGGGAGCTGTTTTTT. Translated, it gives CASRTIASNTGELFF. The V gene is TRBV11-2, the J gene TRBJ2-2; tentative D call: TRBD2 (5 bases). The V and J ends lost 6 bases and 0 bases respectively, with 11 bases between them. CDR3 length: 15 residues. Germline-derived CDR1 and CDR2 are SGHAT and FQNNGV. The variable domain in full, with the rest retrieved from reference TRBV11-2 and TRBJ2-2, is EAGVAQSPRYKIIEKRQSVAFWCNPISGHATLYWYQQILGQGPKLLIQFQNNGVVDDSQLPKDRFSAERLKGVDSTLKIQPAKLEDSAVYLCASRTIASNTGELFFGEGSRLTVL.

This clonotype was seen a few times. The rearrangement uses TRBV11-1 and TRBJ2-4; D tentatively fits TRBD1 or TRBD2 (5 bases each). Trimming pared 3 bases from V and 9 bases from J, leaving 15 bases between. This CDR3 has 14 residues. Germline loops: CDR1 SGHAT, CDR2 FQDESV (reference sequence). The CDR3 nucleotides are TGTGCCAGCAGCTTGATGGGGACCGCGGGCATTCAGTACTTC. It translates to CASSLMGTAGIQYF. Full variable domain (outside the CDR3, taken from reference TRBV11-1 and TRBJ2-4): EAEVAQSPRYKITEKSQAVAFWCDPISGHATLYWYRQILGQGPELLVQFQDESVVDDSQLPKDRFSAERLKGVDSTLKIQPAELGDSAMYLCASSLMGTAGIQYFGAGTRLSVL.

The V and J genes are TRBV19 and TRBJ1-2; weak D call: TRBD1 (5 bases). In germline, CDR1 is LNHDA, CDR2 SQIVND (reference sequence). The CDR3 is 13 amino acids. V lost 6 bases, J lost 6 bases, and 14 bases lay in between. The CDR3 here is CASSSLGADGYTF. As DNA, the CDR3 is TGTGCCAGTAGCTCTCTCGGGGCAGATGGCTACACCTTC.